This is a list of T cell receptor beta chains from one sample in a study of CXCR3-negative and CXCR3-positive naive CD8 T cells. TCRdb reanalyzed the 5' RACE reads, giving one entry per CDR3 protein sequence and no DNA. The table gives 55,000 to 75,000 distinct CDR3 sequences; the top ten clones make up 0.71% of it. The specimen was naive CXCR3+ CD8+ T cells from blood. These receptors all come from a human donor in good health. Some clones in this sample may be carry-over from other donors' samples. The CDR3 runs from the conserved cysteine through the conserved F or W.

V	J	CDR3
TRBV21-1	TRBJ2-1	CASSKTSGGAFRDNEQFF
TRBV20-1	TRBJ1-1	CSAREPRSHTEAFF
TRBV7-9	TRBJ1-5	CASSLFSEPQHF
TRBV6-2/TRBV6-3	TRBJ2-7	CASSYLASVVEQYF
TRBV5-1	TRBJ2-3	CASNPTSGGLTDTQYF
TRBV10-3	TRBJ2-1	CAISVGWGNAYNEQFF
TRBV7-6	TRBJ2-1	CASSLVGSRGGWNEQFF
TRBV10-3	TRBJ2-7	CAIKRTSGLAHTYEQYF
TRBV4-2	TRBJ2-1	CASSQGNNEQFF
TRBV20-1	TRBJ2-1	CSARELDRGNYNEQFF
TRBV5-6	TRBJ2-7	CASNLEGGLGIYEQYF
TRBV11-3	TRBJ2-1	CASSLGRSGGSNEQFF
TRBV29-1	TRBJ1-2	CSARQGSNYGYTF
TRBV2	TRBJ1-2	CASSDMDVPYGYTF
TRBV9	TRBJ2-1	CASSAVVDSGEREQFF
TRBV4-1	TRBJ2-1	CASSQDRLAGEGNEQFF
TRBV20-1	TRBJ1-6	CSAISSSSYNSPLHF
TRBV5-1	TRBJ2-5	CASSLWDQETQYF
TRBV5-5	TRBJ2-7	CADSWMDGAYEQYF
TRBV6-2/TRBV6-3	TRBJ2-1	CASSDQDRGRYNEQFF
TRBV27	TRBJ2-4	CASSFVAGAKNIQYF
TRBV15	TRBJ1-1	CATSKPKVNTEAFF
TRBV29-1	TRBJ2-1	CSVGQNPGLAGAISYNEQFF
TRBV6-2/TRBV6-3	TRBJ2-7	CASSPQLGEQYF
TRBV7-2	TRBJ2-3	CASSFLHLTDTQYF
TRBV29-1	TRBJ2-2	CSVTGTGKDGELFF
TRBV27	TRBJ1-1	CASRSWGLNTEAFF
TRBV29-1	TRBJ2-7	CSVAADYEQYF
TRBV14	TRBJ2-7	CASSQVRGSGVEGYEQYF
TRBV6-5	TRBJ2-1	CASIPIAGGLNEQFF
TRBV29-1	TRBJ1-5	CSYRTGQRGKPQHF
TRBV12-3/TRBV12-4	TRBJ2-1	CASSTGTDSYNEQFF
TRBV20-1	TRBJ2-7	CSARDLRDAAYEQYF
TRBV3-1	TRBJ1-6	CASSQDFPQGNSPLHF
TRBV7-2	TRBJ2-3	CASSILAGRTDTQYF
TRBV29-1	TRBJ1-2	CSVDAMVRADYGYTF
TRBV7-6	TRBJ1-2	CASSLGPGQRGAEGYTF
TRBV19	TRBJ2-2	CASSAWGRGTGELFF
TRBV13	TRBJ1-1	CASSNLGGTEAFF
TRBV10-3	TRBJ1-1	CAIMTDLSTEAFF
TRBV25-1	TRBJ2-7	CASSSVAYEQYF
TRBV6-2/TRBV6-3	TRBJ2-7	CASDIEGGSYEQYF
TRBV28	TRBJ2-7	CASSSQGYNEQYF
TRBV21-1	TRBJ2-2	CASSMGGTVTGELFF
TRBV28	TRBJ2-7	CASRFTGDVVYEQYF
TRBV12-3/TRBV12-4	TRBJ1-2	CASTGQGRGTYGYTF
TRBV27	TRBJ1-5	CASSVGKHQPQHF
TRBV12-3/TRBV12-4	TRBJ1-4	CASSPERANEKLFF
TRBV7-2	TRBJ1-1	CASSRGGAGTEAFF
TRBV7-9	TRBJ2-1	CASSLAQRGRDEQFF
TRBV10-3	TRBJ1-1	CGISESLTEAFF
TRBV29-1	TRBJ2-7	CSVEVQGEQYF
TRBV27	TRBJ1-5	CASSFVGTVDSNQPQHF
TRBV29-1	TRBJ2-7	CSVEDRVRSYEQYF
TRBV6-5	TRBJ2-1	CASSYGQGAYNEQFF
TRBV5-5	TRBJ2-7	CASSFYSSYEQYF